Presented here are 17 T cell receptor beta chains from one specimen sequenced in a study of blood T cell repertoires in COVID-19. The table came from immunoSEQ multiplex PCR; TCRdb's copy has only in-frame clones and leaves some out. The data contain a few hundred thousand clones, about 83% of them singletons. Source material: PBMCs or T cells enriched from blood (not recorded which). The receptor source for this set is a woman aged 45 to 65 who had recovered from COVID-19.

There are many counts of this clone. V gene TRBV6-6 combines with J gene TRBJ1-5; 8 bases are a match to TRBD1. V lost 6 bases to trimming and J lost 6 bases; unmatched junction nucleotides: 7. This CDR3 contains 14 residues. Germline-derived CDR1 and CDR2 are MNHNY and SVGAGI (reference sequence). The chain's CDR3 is CASRPGQGLQPQHF. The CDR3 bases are TGTGCCAGCAGGCCCGGACAGGGACTTCAGCCCCAGCATTTT.

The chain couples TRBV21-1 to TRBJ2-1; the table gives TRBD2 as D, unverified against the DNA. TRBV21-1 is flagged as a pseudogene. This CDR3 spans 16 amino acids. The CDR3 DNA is TGTGCCAGCAGCAAAGTTGAACTAGCGGGGTCAAATGAGCAGTTCTTC. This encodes CASSKVELAGSNEQFF.

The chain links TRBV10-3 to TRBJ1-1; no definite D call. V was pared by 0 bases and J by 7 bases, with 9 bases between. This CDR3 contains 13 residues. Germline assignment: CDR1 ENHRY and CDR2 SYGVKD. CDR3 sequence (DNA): TGTGCCATCAGTGAGTCTCCGGGAGGTGAAGCTTTCTTT. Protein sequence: CAISESPGGEAFF.

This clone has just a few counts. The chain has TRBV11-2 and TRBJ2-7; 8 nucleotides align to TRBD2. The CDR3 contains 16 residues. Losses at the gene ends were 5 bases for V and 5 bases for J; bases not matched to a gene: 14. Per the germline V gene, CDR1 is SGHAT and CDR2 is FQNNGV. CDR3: CASSRGVAGTGDEQYF. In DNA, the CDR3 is TGTGCCAGCAGCCGGGGGGTAGCGGGGACCGGAGACGAGCAGTACTTC.

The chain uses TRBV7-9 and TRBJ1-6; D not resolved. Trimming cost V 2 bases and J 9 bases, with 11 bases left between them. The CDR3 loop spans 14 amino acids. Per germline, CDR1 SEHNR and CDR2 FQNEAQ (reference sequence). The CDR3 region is CASSLLEPRSPLHF. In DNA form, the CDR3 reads TGTGCCAGCAGCTTACTGGAGCCTCGTTCACCCCTCCACTTT.

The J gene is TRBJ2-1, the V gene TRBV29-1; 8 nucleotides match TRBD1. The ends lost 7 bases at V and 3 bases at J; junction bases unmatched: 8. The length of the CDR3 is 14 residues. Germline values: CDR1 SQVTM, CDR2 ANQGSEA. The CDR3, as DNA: TGCAGCGCAGACGACAGGGGTGGCTACAATGAGCAGTTCTTC. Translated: CSADDRGGYNEQFF.

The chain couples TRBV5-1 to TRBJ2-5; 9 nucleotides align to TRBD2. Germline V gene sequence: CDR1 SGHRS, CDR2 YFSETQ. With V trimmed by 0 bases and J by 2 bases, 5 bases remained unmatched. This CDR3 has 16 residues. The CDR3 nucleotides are TGCGCCAGCAGCTTGGATGGCGGGGGGGTTCAAGAGACCCAGTACTTC. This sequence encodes CASSLDGGGVQETQYF.

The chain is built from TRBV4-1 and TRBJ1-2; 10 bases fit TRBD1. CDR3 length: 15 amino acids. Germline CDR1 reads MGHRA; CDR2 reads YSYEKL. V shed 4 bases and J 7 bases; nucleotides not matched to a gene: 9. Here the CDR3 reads CASSRSTGGGFGYTF. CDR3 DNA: TGCGCCAGCAGCCGCTCGACAGGGGGCGGTTTTGGCTACACCTTC.

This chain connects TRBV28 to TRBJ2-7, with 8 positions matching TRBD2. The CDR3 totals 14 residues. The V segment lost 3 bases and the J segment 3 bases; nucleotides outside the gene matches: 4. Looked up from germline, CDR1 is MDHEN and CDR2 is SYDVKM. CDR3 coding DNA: TGTGCCAGCAGTTTCACCGGGGGGGACTACGAGCAGTACTTC. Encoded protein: CASSFTGGDYEQYF.

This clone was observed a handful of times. CDR3 coding DNA: TGTGCCAGCAGTCCGACAGGGATCACAGATACGCAGTATTTT. Residues: CASSPTGITDTQYF. The rearrangement links TRBV6-5 to TRBJ2-3; TRBD1 matches at 7 bases. The junction had 4 bases not matched to a gene; V was cut back by 5 bases and J by 2 bases. The CDR3 spans 14 residues. From germline, CDR1 is MNHEY and CDR2 SVGAGI.

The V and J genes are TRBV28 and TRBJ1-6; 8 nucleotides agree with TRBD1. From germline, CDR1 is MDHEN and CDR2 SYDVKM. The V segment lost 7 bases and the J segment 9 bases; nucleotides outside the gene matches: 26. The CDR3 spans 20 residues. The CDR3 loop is CASNLGWGQEDLSGPSPLHF. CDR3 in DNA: TGTGCCAGCAACCTTGGGTGGGGACAGGAGGATCTTTCTGGGCCTTCACCCCTCCACTTT.

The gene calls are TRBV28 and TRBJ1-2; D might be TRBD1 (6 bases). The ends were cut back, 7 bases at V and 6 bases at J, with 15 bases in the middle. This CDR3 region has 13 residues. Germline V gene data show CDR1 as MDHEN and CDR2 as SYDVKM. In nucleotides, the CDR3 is TGTGCCAGCACTCTACAGGGAGCCCATGGCTACACCTTC. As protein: CASTLQGAHGYTF.

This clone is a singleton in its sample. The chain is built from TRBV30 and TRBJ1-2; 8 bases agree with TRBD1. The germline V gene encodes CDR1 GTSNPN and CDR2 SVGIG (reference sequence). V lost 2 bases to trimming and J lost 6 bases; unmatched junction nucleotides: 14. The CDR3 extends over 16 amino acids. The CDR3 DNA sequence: TGTGCCTGGAGTCCCAAGATTGGACAGGGAAGAGATGGCTACACCTTC. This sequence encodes CAWSPKIGQGRDGYTF.

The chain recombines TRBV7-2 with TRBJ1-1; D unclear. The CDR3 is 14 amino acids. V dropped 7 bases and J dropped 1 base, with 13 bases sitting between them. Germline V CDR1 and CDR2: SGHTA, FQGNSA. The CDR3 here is CASTHPGENTEAFF. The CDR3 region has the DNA TGTGCCAGCACTCACCCGGGAGAGAACACTGAAGCTTTCTTT.

In DNA form, the CDR3 reads TGTGCCAGCAGCCCCAGGGGGGCAAACAATTCACCCCTCCACTTT. It specifies CASSPRGANNSPLHF. The chain links TRBV7-9 to TRBJ1-6; 7 bases line up with TRBD1. CDR1 and CDR2 from the germline V gene are SEHNR and FQNEAQ (reference sequence). With V trimmed by 5 bases and J by 7 bases, 8 bases remained unmatched. The CDR3 runs 15 residues.

In DNA form, the CDR3 reads TGTGCCAGCAGCGTGGGAGGGCAGGATCAATCACCCCTCCACTTT. As protein: CASSVGGQDQSPLHF. This chain joins TRBV5-5 and TRBJ1-6; D is ambiguous. The CDR3 has 15 residues. With 4 bases removed from V and 10 bases from J, the gap between germline ends came to 18 bases. Per the germline V gene, CDR1 is SGHKS and CDR2 is YYEKEE (reference sequence). Full variable domain (outside the CDR3, taken from reference TRBV5-5 and TRBJ1-6): DAGVTQSPTHLIKTRGQQVTLRCSPISGHKSVSWYQQVLGQGPQFIFQYYEKEERGRGNFPDRFSARQFPNYSSELNVNALLLGDSALYLCASSVGGQDQSPLHFGNGTRLTVT.

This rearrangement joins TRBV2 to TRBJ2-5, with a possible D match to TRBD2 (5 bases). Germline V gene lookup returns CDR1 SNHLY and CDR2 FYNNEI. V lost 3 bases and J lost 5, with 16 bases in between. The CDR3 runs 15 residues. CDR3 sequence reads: CASSDLSRDGETQYF. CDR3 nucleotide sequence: TGTGCCAGCAGTGATCTTTCCCGGGATGGGGAGACCCAGTACTTC.